The clone carrying this TCR beta chain appeared once. Its target is not known. Produced via immunoSEQ multiplex PCR; TCRdb's table is partial and in-frame only. Of 90,000 to 150,000 clones in the sample, 85% to 90% were seen once. The source of the sample is a study of cytomegalovirus exposure and HLA in healthy donors. Study-wide results and caveats: Subsequent analysis found a tendency for first-cohort TCR clusters to co-occur within the 120 or so validation repertoires. The listing of roughly 160 TCR beta chains classed them as cytomegalovirus-associated.

In germline, CDR1 is SGHNT, CDR2 YYREEE (reference sequence). V shed 5 bases and J 2 bases; nucleotides not matched to a gene: 5. The CDR3 has 14 amino acids. V and J are TRBV5-4 and TRBJ2-3; 7 bases line up with TRBD1. The origin of this receptor is a woman under 40 in good health and CMV-seronegative. Sequenced sample: PBMCs. The chain's CDR3 is CASSGGQTTDTQYF. The CDR3 DNA is TGTGCCAGCAGTGGGGGACAGACCACAGATACGCAGTATTTT.